Many counts were recorded for the clone carrying this T cell receptor (beta chain). The data were obtained in a study of T-cell reconstitution after alpha-beta-depleted transplantation in children. V lost 1 base and J lost 2; bases outside the gene matches: 12. The CDR3 consists of 18 residues. The V gene's germline CDR1 is DFQATT and CDR2 SNEGSKA (reference sequence). Unique molecular identifiers were used in preparing the TCRbeta library. Using its own MiXCR run on the PCR reads, TCRdb lists one record per CDR3 protein. The sample has around 680,000 distinct CDR3 sequences, 16% seen once; the top ten hold around 0.96%.

The material sequenced was PBMCs from the stem cell graft donor, taken from the stem cell graft. The clonotype originates from a human donor who donated a stem cell graft to a child with acute myeloid leukemia. V and J are TRBV20-1 and TRBJ2-2; 8 bases align to TRBD2. This chain's CDR3 is CSARAAGGRAVNTGELFF. The CDR3 DNA reads as TGCAGTGCTAGAGCCGCGGGGGGCAGGGCGGTTAACACCGGGGAGCTGTTTTTT.